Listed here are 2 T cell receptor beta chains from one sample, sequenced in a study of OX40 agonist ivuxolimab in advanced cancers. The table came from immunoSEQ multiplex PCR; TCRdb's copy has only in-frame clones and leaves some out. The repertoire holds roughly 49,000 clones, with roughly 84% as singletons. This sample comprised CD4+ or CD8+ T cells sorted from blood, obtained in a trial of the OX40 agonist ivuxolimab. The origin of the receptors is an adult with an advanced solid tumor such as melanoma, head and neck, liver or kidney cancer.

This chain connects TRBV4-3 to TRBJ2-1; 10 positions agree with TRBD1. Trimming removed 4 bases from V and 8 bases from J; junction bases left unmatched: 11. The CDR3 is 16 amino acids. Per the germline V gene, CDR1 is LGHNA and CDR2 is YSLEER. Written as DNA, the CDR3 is TGCGCCAGCAGCCGCGCCACCGGGACAGGGGTCTATGAGCAGTTCTTC. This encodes CASSRATGTGVYEQFF.

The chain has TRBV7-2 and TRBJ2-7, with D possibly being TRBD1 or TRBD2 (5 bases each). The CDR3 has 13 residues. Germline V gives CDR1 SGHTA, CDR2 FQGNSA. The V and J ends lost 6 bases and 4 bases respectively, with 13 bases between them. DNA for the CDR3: TGTGCCAGCAGTTTGACGTGGGGGTACGAGCAGTACTTC. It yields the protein CASSLTWGYEQYF.